The next 21 T cell receptor beta chains were all read from a single sample in a study of blood T cells in healthy people across ages. Primed by a sample-barcoded 5' primer and a J-beta primer mix, a second PCR proceeded for roughly 7 to 11 cycles. One entry per CDR3 protein results from TCRdb running MiXCR on the 5' RACE reads. In the table there are around 870,000 distinct CDR3 sequences, 29% of which are singletons. Sequenced material: blood. The source is an elderly woman in good health.

This clonotype has at least ten counts. The CDR3 loop is CASSYTSSGANVLTF. The CDR3 DNA sequence: TGTGCCAGCAGTTACACCAGCTCTGGGGCCAACGTCCTGACTTTC. This chain uses TRBV6-5 with TRBJ2-6; D not resolved. The CDR3 length is 15 residues. Germline values: CDR1 MNHEY, CDR2 SVGAGI. Trimming took off 2 bases at V and 0 bases at J, with 5 bases between the two ends.

This clonotype has ten or more counts. The rearrangement links TRBV20-1 to TRBJ1-6, with D possibly being TRBD1 (6 bases). Trimming left V 0 bases short and J 5 bases short, with 11 bases between. Germline V gene lookup returns CDR1 DFQATT and CDR2 SNEGSKA (reference sequence). The CDR3 is made up of 15 amino acids. The CDR3, as DNA: TGCAGTGCTAGAGAGGTGGGGGCCAATAATTCACCCCTCCACTTT. This codes for CSAREVGANNSPLHF.

In this sample, this clonotype turned up many times. The chain links TRBV6-2 or TRBV6-3 to TRBJ2-5; D gene uncertain. Trimming stripped 1 base from V and 5 bases from J, with 8 bases between. CDR1 and CDR2 from the germline V gene are MNHEY and SVGEGT. There are 13 residues in the CDR3. CDR3 in amino acids: CASSYWSGETQYF. CDR3 DNA: TGTGCCAGCAGTTACTGGAGTGGGGAGACCCAGTACTTC.

This clonotype was counted at least ten times. The chain carries TRBV20-1 and TRBJ2-7; D is unclear. Germline CDR1 reads DFQATT; CDR2 reads SNEGSKA (reference sequence). V lost 5 bases to trimming and J lost 3 bases, with 20 bases between them. CDR3 length: 15 residues. CDR3 nucleotide sequence: TGCAGTGCTTCCCCCACGGCCAGGCGGAACTACGAGCAGTACTTC. It codes for CSASPTARRNYEQYF.

The CDR3 sequence is CASSLAQRNTEAFF. In nucleotides, the CDR3 is TGCGCCAGCAGCTTGGCCCAGCGGAACACTGAAGCTTTCTTT. The chain couples TRBV5-1 to TRBJ1-1; D ambiguous. The CDR3 contains 14 residues. Germline V gives CDR1 SGHRS, CDR2 YFSETQ. V gave up 0 bases and J gave up 1 base, with 7 bases separating them. Filled out from reference TRBV5-1 and TRBJ1-1, the complete variable domain reads KAGVTQTPRYLIKTRGQQVTLSCSPISGHRSVSWYQQTPGQGLQFLFEYFSETQRNKGNFPGRFSGRQFSNSRSEMNVSTLELGDSALYLCASSLAQRNTEAFFGQGTRLTVV.

The rearrangement uses TRBV12-3 or TRBV12-4 and TRBJ2-5; 9 bases are a match to TRBD2. Germline trimming cut 2 bases from V and 5 bases from J; bases unmatched to any gene: 9. The CDR3 spans 16 residues. The CDR3 nucleotides read TGTGCCAGCAGTTTACGCGGTAGCGGGGGCGGGGAGACCCAGTACTTC. It yields the protein CASSLRGSGGGETQYF.

This clonotype showed up many times. This rearrangement joins TRBV6-1 to TRBJ2-7; 7 bases agree with TRBD1. Per germline, CDR1 MNHNS and CDR2 SASEGT. V dropped 5 bases and J dropped 2; count of bases not matched to a gene: 6. The CDR3 spans 14 residues. The CDR3 nucleotides read TGTGCCAGCAGTTACGGACAGGCAACCTACGAGCAGTACTTC. Translated, it gives CASSYGQATYEQYF.

This chain connects TRBV9 to TRBJ2-5, with 7 bases that match TRBD2. The length of the CDR3 is 14 residues. CDR1 is SGDLS and CDR2 is YYNGEE in the germline V gene. The V gene end was trimmed by 2 bases and the J gene end by 1 base; junction bases not matched to a gene: 2. The CDR3 nucleotides are TGTGCCAGCAGCGTGGCGGGGGTCCAAGAGACCCAGTACTTC. Encoded protein: CASSVAGVQETQYF.

With regard to this clonotype: Mismatch with germline at one junction end may stem from a read error. The chain uses TRBV10-1 and TRBJ2-5, with D tentatively TRBD1 or TRBD2 (5 bases each). CDR1 and CDR2 (germline): WNHNN, SYGVQD (reference sequence). This CDR3 comprises 16 residues. The CDR3 spells CAIKSVEGQGQEIQYF. In nucleotides, the CDR3 is TGCGCCATCAAAAGCGTAGAGGGGCAAGGGCAAGAGATCCAGTACTTC.

This clonotype was seen repeatedly, ten times or more. The chain is built from TRBV11-2 and TRBJ2-1; 7 bases align to TRBD1. The CDR3 has 14 residues. The V gene's germline CDR1 is SGHAT and CDR2 FQNNGV. Trimming at V came to 5 bases and at J to 12 bases, leaving 13 bases not matched to a gene. CDR3 DNA: TGTGCCAGCAGCCCAGGACAGGTGGGGCTTGGGCAGTTCTTC. Translating it yields CASSPGQVGLGQFF.

In this sample, this clonotype turned up many times. The genes are TRBV6-5 and TRBJ2-5, with D perhaps being TRBD1 or TRBD2 (6 bases each). In germline, CDR1 is MNHEY, CDR2 SVGAGI. V shed 8 bases and J shed 5 bases, with 15 bases lying between them. The CDR3 is 13 amino acids. Here the CDR3 DNA reads TGTGCCAGCTCCTGGGGGGCAGGGGAGACCCAGTACTTC. Residues: CASSWGAGETQYF.

This clonotype was observed a few times. The chain employs TRBV29-1 and TRBJ1-5, with D hard to call. The germline CDR1 and CDR2 sequences are SQVTM and ANQGSEA. V lost 0 bases and J 0 bases, leaving 3 bases between the germline ends. CDR3 size: 13 residues. CDR3 region: CSVEEGSNQPQHF. The CDR3 bases are TGCAGCGTTGAAGAAGGTAGCAATCAGCCCCAGCATTTT.

The chain has TRBV6-4 and TRBJ2-3; D call uncertain. CDR3 size: 14 residues. The V end lost 5 bases, the J end lost 0 bases, and 9 bases lay between the germline ends. Germline values: CDR1 MRHNA, CDR2 SNTAGT. In DNA, the CDR3 is TGTGCCAGCAGTAGAGGTGACAGCACAGATACGCAGTATTTT. Residues: CASSRGDSTDTQYF.

This clonotype was picked up many times. The gene calls are TRBV6-1 and TRBJ1-2; maybe TRBD1 (5 bases). This CDR3 has 14 residues. Trimming pared 6 bases from V and 7 bases from J, leaving 18 bases between. From germline, CDR1 is MNHNS and CDR2 SASEGT. DNA of the CDR3: TGTGCCAGCAGGGAATATGGGCAGGGAAGTGGCTACACCTTC. As protein: CASREYGQGSGYTF.

This clonotype was observed a handful of times. The J gene is TRBJ1-5, the V gene TRBV6-2 or TRBV6-3; D gene uncertain. The V end was cut by 6 bases, the J end by 0 bases, with 18 bases between. The CDR3 runs to 17 residues. CDR1 is MNHEY, CDR2 SVGEGT, per germline. The CDR3 DNA reads as TGTGCCAGCAGCCCGATAGGACGGAGTTATAGCAATCAGCCCCAGCATTTT. Translating gives CASSPIGRSYSNQPQHF.

The chain combines TRBV5-5 with TRBJ2-7, with 7 bases lining up with TRBD1. The V segment lost 4 bases and the J segment 9 bases; nucleotides outside the gene matches: 16. The CDR3 loop spans 15 amino acids. Germline V gene lookup returns CDR1 SGHKS and CDR2 YYEKEE (reference sequence). CDR3 loop: CASSLGQGVENGQYF. The CDR3 DNA is TGTGCCAGCAGCCTCGGGCAGGGGGTAGAGAACGGGCAGTACTTC.

This clonotype was detected once. The chain recombines TRBV20-1 with TRBJ2-1; TRBD2 matches at 9 bases. The CDR3 consists of 17 residues. V gave up 0 bases and J gave up 0 bases; unmatched junction bases: 6. Germline V gene sequence: CDR1 DFQATT, CDR2 SNEGSKA (reference sequence). The CDR3 region is CSARDIGSGSSYNEQFF. CDR3 bases: TGCAGTGCTAGAGATATCGGTAGCGGGAGCTCCTACAATGAGCAGTTCTTC.

V usage is TRBV11-3 and J usage is TRBJ2-3; 9 positions agree with TRBD2. The trim removed 1 base at V and 5 bases at J, leaving 7 bases unmatched. This CDR3 spans 16 amino acids. Germline V gene sequence: CDR1 SGHNT, CDR2 YENEEA. The CDR3, as DNA: TGTGCCAGCAGCTTAGGGGCGGGGGGGCTTGGAGATACGCAGTATTTT. It encodes CASSLGAGGLGDTQYF.

This clonotype was observed a few times. This chain joins TRBV20-1 and TRBJ1-4; no clear D. Germline CDR1 and CDR2: DFQATT and SNEGSKA (reference sequence). The CDR3 runs to 13 residues. V lost 4 bases, J lost 3 bases, and 9 bases lay in between. The CDR3 nucleotides are TGCAGTGCTATAGCACAGTCTAATGAAAAACTGTTTTTT. It encodes CSAIAQSNEKLFF.

In this sample, this clonotype turned up many times. The CDR3 sequence: CASSKYGQGNEQFF. CDR3 coding DNA: TGCGCCAGCAGCAAATACGGACAGGGCAATGAGCAGTTCTTC. This chain uses TRBV4-3 with TRBJ2-1; 8 bases are a match to TRBD1. The CDR3 covers 14 residues. Germline V gene lookup returns CDR1 LGHNA and CDR2 YSLEER. After removal of 5 bases from V and 6 bases from J, the junction contained 6 bases not matched to a gene.

This clonotype came up many times. J is TRBJ2-3 and V is TRBV7-3, with D perhaps TRBD1 or TRBD2 (5 bases each). V was shortened by 2 bases and J by 8 bases, with 11 bases between the two germline ends. Germline CDR1 is SGHTA and CDR2 is FQGTGA. CDR3 size: 13 residues. In nucleotides, the CDR3 is TGTGCCAGCAGCTTAGGGGGTACGGGTACGCAGTATTTT. Its protein product is CASSLGGTGTQYF.